These 20 T cell receptor beta chains were sequenced from one sample in a study of CD8+ T cells in alopecia areata. Once RNA had been extracted, it was reverse transcribed into cDNA to act as the sequencing template. Only in-frame clones appear in the TCRdb table, and some are missing; sequencing was by immunoSEQ multiplex PCR. The sample contains about 15,000 clones, roughly 60% of which appear only once. Collection of lesional scalp punch biopsies and peripheral blood was performed in alopecia areata patients. Input material: skin. These receptor sequences come from a human donor with alopecia areata.

A note on this clone: One end of the junction fails to match germline, which may point to a read error. This chain joins TRBV7-7 and TRBJ2-1; 7 positions agree with TRBD2. CDR1 and CDR2 (germline): SSHAT, FNYEAQ (reference sequence). The CDR3 covers 15 residues. The CDR3 sequence is CASSTSASSYNEQFF. The CDR3 coding sequence is TGTGCTAGCAGCACTAGCGCGAGCTCCTACAATGAGCAGTTCTTC.

V is TRBV6-4 and J is TRBJ2-5; D is unclear. CDR1 and CDR2 (germline): MRHNA, SNTAGT. Trimming took off 2 bases at V and 5 bases at J, with 9 bases between the two ends. This CDR3 has 13 residues. The CDR3 region has the DNA TGTGCCAGCAGTGACCAACCATGGGAGACCCAGTACTTC. This sequence encodes CASSDQPWETQYF.

The genes are TRBV9 and TRBJ1-1; D remains unclear. The ends were cut back, 4 bases at V and 1 base at J, with 11 bases in the middle. This CDR3 has 14 residues. Germline lookup yields CDR1 SGDLS and CDR2 YYNGEE. This chain's CDR3 is CASSPSGWNTEAFF. CDR3 DNA: TGTGCCAGCAGCCCATCCGGGTGGAACACTGAAGCTTTCTTT.

The rearrangement joins TRBV5-5 to TRBJ2-7; a weak D match, TRBD1 (6 bases). The CDR3 has 14 amino acids. Germline V CDR1 and CDR2: SGHKS, YYEKEE (reference sequence). Trimming took 2 bases from V and 3 from J, leaving 12 bases between them. DNA for the CDR3: TGTGCCAGCAGCTTACAGGGTAGGGACTACGAGCAGTACTTC. Translated: CASSLQGRDYEQYF. Full variable domain (remainder filled in from reference TRBV5-5 and TRBJ2-7): DAGVTQSPTHLIKTRGQQVTLRCSPISGHKSVSWYQQVLGQGPQFIFQYYEKEERGRGNFPDRFSARQFPNYSSELNVNALLLGDSALYLCASSLQGRDYEQYFGPGTRLTVT.

Regarding this clone: Other DNA sequences in this sample translate to the same CDR3. The chain combines TRBV28 with TRBJ2-2; 9 bases are shared with TRBD1. Germline trimming cut 5 bases from V and 6 bases from J; bases unmatched to any gene: 7. The CDR3 is made up of 15 amino acids. Per the germline V gene, CDR1 is MDHEN and CDR2 is SYDVKM. The CDR3 DNA reads as TGTGCCAGCAGTCTCGGACAGGGGAGAGCCGGGGAGCTGTTTTTT. Translating gives CASSLGQGRAGELFF.

This rearrangement joins TRBV27 to TRBJ2-3; D is ambiguous. Trimming stripped 2 bases from V and 1 base from J, with 13 bases between. The CDR3 contains 16 residues. Germline V lookup: CDR1 MNHEY, CDR2 SMNVEV (reference sequence). CDR3 sequence (DNA): TGTGCCAGCAGTTTAAGGGCACCCTGGGGCACAGATACGCAGTATTTT. Translated: CASSLRAPWGTDTQYF.

In its sample, this clone was seen once. The chain's CDR3 is CASSSRDNYQPQHF. CDR3 bases: TGTGCCAGCAGTTCGCGGGACAATTATCAGCCCCAGCATTTT. This rearrangement joins TRBV28 to TRBJ1-5, with D possibly matching TRBD1 (6 bases). The ends were cut back, 4 bases at V and 5 bases at J, with 12 bases in the middle. This CDR3 region has 14 residues. Germline V gene data show CDR1 as MDHEN and CDR2 as SYDVKM.

This clone is a singleton in its sample. CDR3 nucleotides: TGCGCCAGCAGCTTGTTGACAGCGAAGCCGTATGGCTACACCTTC. This translates into CASSLLTAKPYGYTF. The chain couples TRBV5-1 to TRBJ1-2; maybe TRBD1 (5 bases). V was clipped by 1 base and J by 5 bases, with 15 bases between them. This CDR3 region has 15 residues. Germline lookup yields CDR1 SGHRS and CDR2 YFSETQ. The variable domain in full, completed from reference TRBV5-1 and TRBJ1-2, reads KAGVTQTPRYLIKTRGQQVTLSCSPISGHRSVSWYQQTPGQGLQFLFEYFSETQRNKGNFPGRFSGRQFSNSRSEMNVSTLELGDSALYLCASSLLTAKPYGYTFGSGTRLTVV.

The V and J genes are TRBV27 and TRBJ1-6; D gene ambiguous. V lost 10 bases and J 3 bases, leaving 10 bases between the germline ends. The CDR3 runs to 13 residues. Germline CDR1 is MNHEY and CDR2 is SMNVEV (reference sequence). This chain's CDR3 is CATRRLYNSPLHF. For the CDR3, the DNA is TGTGCCACCAGGCGTCTCTATAATTCACCCCTCCACTTT.

The J gene is TRBJ2-4, the V gene TRBV14; 7 bases line up with TRBD2. The CDR3 totals 15 residues. Per the germline V gene, CDR1 is SGHDN and CDR2 is FVKESK. V lost 4 bases to trimming and J lost 6 bases; unmatched junction nucleotides: 9. CDR3 DNA sequence: TGTGCCAGCAGCCCCGGGACCATAGCGGGAAACATTCAGTACTTC. Residues: CASSPGTIAGNIQYF.

The chain combines TRBV28 with TRBJ2-5, with TRBD1 identical over 7 bases. The J call is uncertain, as TRBJ2-7 better fits the DNA end. The V gene's germline CDR1 is MDHEN and CDR2 SYDVKM. The CDR3 has 14 residues. This CDR3 reads CASSSGTVLDEQYF. The DNA for the CDR3 is TGTGCCAGCAGTTCCGGGACAGTACTCGACGAGCAGTACTTC.

This clone was counted a single time. This sequence joins TRBV10-1 and TRBJ2-1; 8 bases agree with TRBD2. Germline lookup yields CDR1 WNHNN and CDR2 SYGVQD (reference sequence). CDR3 length equals 16 residues. V was clipped by 5 bases and J by 9 bases; unmatched bases: 15. The CDR3 is CASSPGRDGRAREQFF. The DNA of the CDR3 is TGCGCCAGCAGTCCCGGGCGTGACGGGAGGGCACGTGAGCAGTTCTTC.

The chain recombines TRBV6-6 with TRBJ1-1; D may be TRBD1 (5 bases). The germline V and J ends were trimmed by 3 bases and 4 bases, with 12 bases remaining between them. CDR3 size: 14 residues. Germline CDR1 reads MNHNY; CDR2 reads SVGAGI (reference sequence). In DNA, the CDR3 is TGTGCCAGCAGTTATGACCGGGGGGGCACTGAAGCTTTCTTT. Its protein product is CASSYDRGGTEAFF.

The J gene is TRBJ2-3, the V gene TRBV6-9; unclear D gene. The germline gives CDR1 MNHGY, CDR2 SVAAGI. The CDR3 loop spans 15 amino acids. V shed 5 bases and J shed 2 bases, with 14 bases lying between them. The CDR3 sequence is CASSEVGGPTDTQYF. For the CDR3, the DNA is TGTGCCAGCAGTGAAGTGGGCGGCCCCACAGATACGCAGTATTTT.

This clone was counted once. V usage is TRBV18 and J usage is TRBJ1-1; D call uncertain. Trimming stripped 3 bases from V and 0 bases from J, with 8 bases between. The germline V gene encodes CDR1 KGHSH and CDR2 LQKENI. This CDR3 is 14 amino acids long. This chain's CDR3 is CASSPQDLNTEAFF. The CDR3 nucleotides are TGTGCCAGCTCACCGCAGGACCTGAACACTGAAGCTTTCTTT.

This chain joins TRBV2 and TRBJ1-1, with D possibly matching TRBD1 (5 bases). This CDR3 has 15 residues. Between the trimmed V and J ends, which lost 7 bases and 6 bases, there was a span of 21 bases. Germline assignment: CDR1 SNHLY and CDR2 FYNNEI. The CDR3 DNA sequence: TGTGCCAGCACCGCGGAGGGGCTCAGGACCGCTGAAGCTTTCTTT. Translating gives CASTAEGLRTAEAFF.

The J gene is TRBJ2-3, the V gene TRBV5-1, with a possible D match to TRBD1 (5 bases). Germline CDR1 is SGHRS and CDR2 is YFSETQ. Trimming removed 4 bases from V and 1 base from J, with 16 bases in between. This CDR3 comprises 16 residues. The CDR3 DNA reads as TGCGCCAGCAGCCCCGGACAAAGTTCGGGCACAGATACGCAGTATTTT. It encodes CASSPGQSSGTDTQYF.

The chain carries TRBV6-1 and TRBJ2-3; 7 nucleotides align to TRBD2. J was trimmed by 0 bases and V by 8 bases; bases with no gene match: 8. CDR1 and CDR2 (germline): MNHNS, SASEGT. This CDR3 contains 15 residues. The CDR3, as DNA: TGTGCCAGCGGGAGTCTAGCGGCCAGCACAGATACGCAGTATTTT. It codes for CASGSLAASTDTQYF.

The rearrangement uses TRBV2 and TRBJ1-1; TRBD1 aligns across 7 bases. The trim removed 7 bases at V and 2 bases at J, leaving 13 bases unmatched. The germline gives CDR1 SNHLY, CDR2 FYNNEI. There are 16 residues in the CDR3. The CDR3 bases are TGTGCCAGCACCTTTACCGGGGCAGGGGGTAACACTGAAGCTTTCTTT. The encoded protein is CASTFTGAGGNTEAFF.

This rearrangement joins TRBV29-1 to TRBJ1-1; D is ambiguous. V was pared by 7 bases and J by 6 bases, with 15 bases between. This CDR3 comprises 12 residues. Germline-derived CDR1 and CDR2 are SQVTM and ANQGSEA. CDR3 region: CSAGRVGAEAFF. DNA for the CDR3: TGCAGCGCCGGACGGGTCGGGGCTGAAGCTTTCTTT.